A selection of T cell receptor beta chains follows, all from one sample in a study of identical twins. MiXCR, applied by TCRdb to the 5' RACE reads, yields one record per CDR3 protein. The top ten hold around 5.1% of the sample, which has approximately 220,000 distinct CDR3 sequences, less than 9.5% seen once. The sequencing input was memory (CD45RO+) T cells sorted from blood. The receptors come from a woman aged 18-30 years in good health. CDR3s include the opening cysteine and the closing phenylalanine or tryptophan. A D gene is named only where the DNA matches it firmly. The size of a clone is reported for some rows only, either as once, few or many, or as a class for expanded clones.

clone size	V gene	D gene	CDR3 length	J gene	CDR3 DNA	CDR3 protein
few	TRBV20-1	.	13	TRBJ2-7	TGCAGTGCTAGAGCCAAGGGAGCCTACGAGCAGTACTTC	CSARAKGAYEQYF
.	TRBV5-1	.	15	TRBJ2-3	TGCGCCAGCAGCGTACGGGGCCAGAGCACAGATACGCAGTATTTT	CASSVRGQSTDTQYF
few	TRBV11-2	TRBD2	18	TRBJ2-3	TGTGCCAGCAGCCCTCGGGCTAGCGGGAGGGGGGGCACAGATACGCAGTATTTT	CASSPRASGRGGTDTQYF
.	TRBV5-1	.	15	TRBJ2-7	TGCGCCAGCAGCACCGGACTACAGGGCCCCTACGAGCAGTACTTC	CASSTGLQGPYEQYF
few	TRBV30	.	12	TRBJ2-7	TGTGCCTGGGGGCGGGACTCCTACGAGCAGTACTTC	CAWGRDSYEQYF
.	TRBV20-1	.	14	TRBJ1-1	TGCAGTGCTGCAGGGAGCCTCAAGAACACTGAAGCTTTCTTT	CSAAGSLKNTEAFF
few	TRBV29-1	.	13	TRBJ2-1	TGCAGCGTTGACGGCCTAGCCTACAATGAGCAGTTCTTC	CSVDGLAYNEQFF
few	TRBV15	TRBD1	15	TRBJ2-7	TGTGCCACCAGCAGAGCCCGGACAGGGTTAGGAGAGCAGTACTTC	CATSRARTGLGEQYF
few	TRBV6-5	TRBD1	15	TRBJ2-1	TGTGCCAGCAGTTACTCGCTGGGACAGCTTAATGAGCAGTTCTTC	CASSYSLGQLNEQFF
few	TRBV29-1	.	14	TRBJ2-3	TGCAGCGGTGACTCGGGGCTTAACACAGATACGCAGTATTTT	CSGDSGLNTDTQYF
many	TRBV5-1	.	12	TRBJ2-1	TGCGCCAGCAGCTACCTCCTTGATGAGCAGTTCTTC	CASSYLLDEQFF
few	TRBV4-2	.	17	TRBJ1-1	TGTGCCAGCAGCCAACACATAAACCAGGGGAGAGCGACTGAAGCTTTCTTT	CASSQHINQGRATEAFF
many	TRBV4-2	.	18	TRBJ2-3	TGTGCCAGCAGCCAAGATGTTGGCGGGGCGGATCGAGCAGATACGCAGTATTTT	CASSQDVGGADRADTQYF
few	TRBV6-1	.	12	TRBJ2-3	TGTGCCAGCAGTGAATCAAGGTATACGCAGTATTTT	CASSESRYTQYF
.	TRBV24-1	TRBD2	14	TRBJ2-2	TGTGCCACCGGCGTTAGCGGGGGAACCGGGGAGCTGTTTTTT	CATGVSGGTGELFF
few	TRBV20-1	TRBD1	13	TRBJ2-5	TGCAGTGCAGGGGTACAGGGGACAGAGACCCAGTACTTC	CSAGVQGTETQYF
.	TRBV5-4	.	12	TRBJ1-1	TGTGCCAGCAGCACGGGGGGCTCCGAAGCTTTCTTT	CASSTGGSEAFF
.	TRBV30	.	13	TRBJ1-4	TGTGCCTGGAGTGGGGGGAGTGGTGAAAAACTGTTTTTT	CAWSGGSGEKLFF
few	TRBV20-1	.	14	TRBJ2-7	TGCAGTGCTAAGACAGGCGAAAACTCCTACGAGCAGTACTTC	CSAKTGENSYEQYF
few	TRBV2	.	13	TRBJ2-5	TGTGCCAGCAGTCGGAGTCCTCAAGAGACCCAGTACTTC	CASSRSPQETQYF
few	TRBV12-3/TRBV12-4	TRBD2	14	TRBJ2-7	TGTGCCAGCAGTCTACTAGCGACGGGCCACGAGCAGTACTTC	CASSLLATGHEQYF
few	TRBV27	TRBD2	14	TRBJ2-7	TGTGCCAGCAGACCTAGCGGGAGCATCAACGAGCAGTACTTC	CASRPSGSINEQYF
few	TRBV20-1	.	13	TRBJ2-3	TGCAGTGCTAGAGGTGGGGGGCGAGATACGCAGTATTTT	CSARGGGRDTQYF
few	TRBV20-1	.	13	TRBJ2-5	TGCAGTGCTAGTGGACAGAACCAAGAGACCCAGTACTTC	CSASGQNQETQYF
.	TRBV21-1	.	15	TRBJ1-3	TGTGCCAGCAGCAAGTACAGGGGTTCTGGAAACACCATATATTTT	CASSKYRGSGNTIYF
many	TRBV30	.	11	TRBJ2-2	TGTGCCTGGGCCTGGGGCGGGGAGCTGTTTTTT	CAWAWGGELFF
many	TRBV19	.	16	TRBJ2-2	TGTGCCAGTAGTTCTCCCGGGACACTCAACACCGGGGAGCTGTTTTTT	CASSSPGTLNTGELFF
.	TRBV27	.	14	TRBJ2-7	TGTGCCAGCAAAACCGGGACCGGGGGTCCCGAGCAGTACTTC	CASKTGTGGPEQYF
.	TRBV7-2	.	13	TRBJ2-5	TGTGCCAGCAGCTTTTTGGGGGGAGAGACCCAGTACTTC	CASSFLGGETQYF
many	TRBV3-1	.	13	TRBJ1-2	TGTGCCAGCAGCCACGGGGACGGCTATGGCTACACCTTC	CASSHGDGYGYTF
few	TRBV29-1	.	11	TRBJ2-7	TGCAGCGTGACCCAAACTTACGAGCAGTACTTC	CSVTQTYEQYF
many	TRBV20-1	TRBD2	16	TRBJ2-1	TGCAGTGCTACGCCCAAGACTAGCGGTGTCTACAATGAGCAGTTCTTC	CSATPKTSGVYNEQFF
.	TRBV14	.	16	TRBJ2-1	TGTGCCAGCAGCCACAGGGGAGCGGGCTCCTACAATGAGCAGTTCTTC	CASSHRGAGSYNEQFF
many	TRBV20-1	TRBD1	16	TRBJ2-7	TGCAGTGCTATCCGGGACAGCTCGTCCAAGGCCTACGAGCAGTACTTC	CSAIRDSSSKAYEQYF
many	TRBV6-5	TRBD1	17	TRBJ2-3	TGTGCCAGCAGCTTCCCGGGACAGGGGAGGGACACAGATACGCAGTATTTT	CASSFPGQGRDTDTQYF
few	TRBV20-1	.	13	TRBJ1-1	TGCAGTGCTGGGGAGGTACTGACTGGAAGAGCTTTCTTT	CSAGEVLTGRAFF
few	TRBV18	.	13	TRBJ2-3	TGTGCCAGCTCACCTAGCCTGGCAGATACGCAGTATTTT	CASSPSLADTQYF
many	TRBV27	.	15	TRBJ1-5	TGTGCCAGCAGTTTATCCCCCGGGATCCATCAGCCCCAGCATTTT	CASSLSPGIHQPQHF
few	TRBV11-2	TRBD2	15	TRBJ2-7	TGTGCCAGCAGCTTGGATCAGCGGGGCTCCTACGAGCAGTACTTC	CASSLDQRGSYEQYF
.	TRBV19	.	14	TRBJ2-2	TGTGCCAGTAGTACGGACCAGAACACCGGGGAGCTGTTTTTT	CASSTDQNTGELFF
.	TRBV11-2	.	14	TRBJ2-3	TGTGCCAGCAACTTAGCGAGGGGCCCAGATACGCAGTATTTT	CASNLARGPDTQYF
.	TRBV20-1	.	8	TRBJ2-7	TGCAGTGCTAGGGGGCTCCACTTC	CSARGLHF
few	TRBV9	.	13	TRBJ2-3	TGTGCCAGCAGCGTAGCTGTCCCAGATACGCAGTATTTT	CASSVAVPDTQYF
.	TRBV30	.	10	TRBJ1-1	TGTGCCTGTGAGGGGGGGAAAGCTTTCTTT	CACEGGKAFF
.	TRBV5-1	TRBD2	15	TRBJ2-7	TGCGCCAGCAGCTTGTTGGCTAGCGGAGCCTACGAGCAGTACTTC	CASSLLASGAYEQYF
few	TRBV6-1	.	13	TRBJ1-1	TGTGCCAGCAGGGGCTGGCAGGGCACTGAAGCTTTCTTT	CASRGWQGTEAFF
few	TRBV3-1	TRBD1	15	TRBJ2-7	TGTGCCAGCGGCCCCACACAGGGGGGCTCCTACGAGCAGTACTTC	CASGPTQGGSYEQYF
few	TRBV4-3	TRBD2	17	TRBJ2-3	TGCGCCAGCAGCCAAGAAGGACTAGCGGGGAACACAGATACGCAGTATTTT	CASSQEGLAGNTDTQYF
many	TRBV27	TRBD1	16	TRBJ1-5	TGTGCCAGCATCACGTACAGGGGCCTCAGCAATCAGCCCCAGCATTTT	CASITYRGLSNQPQHF